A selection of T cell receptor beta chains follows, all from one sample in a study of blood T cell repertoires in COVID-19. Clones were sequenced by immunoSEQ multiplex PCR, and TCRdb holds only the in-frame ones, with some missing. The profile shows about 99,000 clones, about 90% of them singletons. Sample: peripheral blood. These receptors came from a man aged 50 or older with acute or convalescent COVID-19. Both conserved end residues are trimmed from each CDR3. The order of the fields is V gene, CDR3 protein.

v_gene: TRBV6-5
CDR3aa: ASSLGTSGILEQF

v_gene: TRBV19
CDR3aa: ASRGGGWLNEKLF

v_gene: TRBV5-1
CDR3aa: ASSLAGGNEKLF

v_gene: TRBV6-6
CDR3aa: ASSYLSGRFLYEQY

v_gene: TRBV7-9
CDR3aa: ASSQTGAGLGTQY

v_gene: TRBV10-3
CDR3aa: AISETGTGLPGGYT

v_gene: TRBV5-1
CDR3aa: ASSLGGVTTQY

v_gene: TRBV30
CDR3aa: AWTRGGDTQY

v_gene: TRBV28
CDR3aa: ASSLGGSSTGELF

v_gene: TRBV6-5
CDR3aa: ASSTGTGGHNEQF

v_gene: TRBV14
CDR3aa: ASSQDIRASTDTQY

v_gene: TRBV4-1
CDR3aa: ASSQDQEGSNEKLF

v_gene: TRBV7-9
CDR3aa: ASSLSGREGYKTQY

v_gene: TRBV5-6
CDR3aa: ASSLNRDYNEQF

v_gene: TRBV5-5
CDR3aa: ASSRLGGNEQF

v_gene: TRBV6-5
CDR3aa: ASRDSYSYEQY

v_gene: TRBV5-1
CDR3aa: ASSLAPDSGNTIY

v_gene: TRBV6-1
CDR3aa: ASSEALRGGPGYGYT

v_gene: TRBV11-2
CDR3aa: ASSSGTGGFSYNEQF

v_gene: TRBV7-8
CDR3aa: ASSSYSGSGPDTQY

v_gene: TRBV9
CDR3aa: ASSVGAGRGTGELF

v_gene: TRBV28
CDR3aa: ASSFEWSEQF

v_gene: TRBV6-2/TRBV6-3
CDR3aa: ASSYVGVNQPQH

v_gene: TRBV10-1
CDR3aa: ASSTGGTTDTQY

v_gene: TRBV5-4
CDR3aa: ASSLDFEEALH

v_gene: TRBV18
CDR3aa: ASSVKGAPNTGELF

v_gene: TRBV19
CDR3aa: ASLPSRQGAEKLF

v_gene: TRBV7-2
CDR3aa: ASSFSAGFEQF

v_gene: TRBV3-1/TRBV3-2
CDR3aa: ASSRAGQETQY

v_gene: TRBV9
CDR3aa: ASSPRAGVTETQY

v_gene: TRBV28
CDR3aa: ASSLGGADEQY

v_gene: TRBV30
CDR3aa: AWSGGTGGPGYT

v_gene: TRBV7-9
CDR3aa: ASSFGGSYNEQF

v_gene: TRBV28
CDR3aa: ASSLVGGETQY

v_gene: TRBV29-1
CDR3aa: SVDSPSDSNSYEQY

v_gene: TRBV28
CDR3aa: ASSEGQGYSGGYT

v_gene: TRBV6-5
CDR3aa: ASRREVEQY

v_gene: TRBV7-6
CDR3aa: ASSATSGSGSYEQY

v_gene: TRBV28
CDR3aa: ASSDRGLLAGSSGANVLT

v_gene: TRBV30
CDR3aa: AWNSIRTSGIPDTQY

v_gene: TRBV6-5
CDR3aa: ASSSKYHNQPQH

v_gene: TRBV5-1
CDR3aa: ASSLNPRVGGIQY

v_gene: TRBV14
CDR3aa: ASSQWGSGNYNEQF

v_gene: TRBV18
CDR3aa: ASSPLAGSYEQY

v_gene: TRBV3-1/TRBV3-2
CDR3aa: ASSAEGRGDEQY

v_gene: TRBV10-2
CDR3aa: ASSESGLAGEQY

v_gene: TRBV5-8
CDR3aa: ASSAWGQGYYEQY

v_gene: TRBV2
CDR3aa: ASKSGQAYEQY

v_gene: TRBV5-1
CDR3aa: ASTIRGYEQY

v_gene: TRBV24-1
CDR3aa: ATSQGPTNYGYT

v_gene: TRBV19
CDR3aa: ASSIRGLGETQY

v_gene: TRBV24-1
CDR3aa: ATSDWSGINNEQF